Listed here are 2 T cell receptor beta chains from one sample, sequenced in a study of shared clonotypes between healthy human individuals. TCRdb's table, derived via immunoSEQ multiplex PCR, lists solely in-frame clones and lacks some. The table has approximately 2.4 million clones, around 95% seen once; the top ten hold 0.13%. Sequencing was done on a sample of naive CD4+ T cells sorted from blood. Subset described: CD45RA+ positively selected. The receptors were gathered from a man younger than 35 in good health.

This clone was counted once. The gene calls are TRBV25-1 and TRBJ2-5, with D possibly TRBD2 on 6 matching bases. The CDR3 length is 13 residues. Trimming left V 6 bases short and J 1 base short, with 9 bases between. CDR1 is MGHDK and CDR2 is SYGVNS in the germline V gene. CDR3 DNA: TGTGCCAGCAGAAATAGCGGCCAAGAGACCCAGTACTTC. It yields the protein CASRNSGQETQYF.

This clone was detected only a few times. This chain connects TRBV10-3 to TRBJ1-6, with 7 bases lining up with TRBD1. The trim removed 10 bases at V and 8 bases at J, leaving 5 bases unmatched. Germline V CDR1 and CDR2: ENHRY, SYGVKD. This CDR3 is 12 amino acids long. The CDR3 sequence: CATRQGDSPLHF. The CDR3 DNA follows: TGTGCCACACGCCAGGGGGATTCACCCCTCCACTTT.